Shown below are 5 T cell receptor beta chains from a single sample sequenced in a study of T cells in Graves' hyperthyroidism and ophthalmopathy. Amplification targeted TCR beta CDR3 regions from RNA transcripts. HTBI primers were the set used in a first-round RT-PCR of the TCR CDR3. TCRdb ran MiXCR on the multiplex PCR reads and lists one entry per CDR3 protein. The sample lists hundreds of thousands of distinct CDR3 sequences, 12% to 15% occurring once. The sample comprised blood. Receptors originate from a middle-aged woman with Graves' hyperthyroidism.

This clonotype was recorded many times. The V call is TRBV28, the J call TRBJ2-1; 9 positions agree with TRBD2. This CDR3 contains 18 residues. J lost 2 bases, V lost 5 bases, and 13 bases had no gene match. Per germline, CDR1 MDHEN and CDR2 SYDVKM. DNA of the CDR3: TGTGCCAGCAGTGCGGGGGGGGGCGGGGGGTATACCTACAATGAGCAGTTCTTC. Protein: CASSAGGGGGYTYNEQFF.

This clonotype was seen only a few times. The chain links TRBV7-9 to TRBJ2-2; 7 nucleotides match TRBD1. After removal of 5 bases from V and 6 bases from J, the junction contained 3 bases not matched to a gene. This CDR3 comprises 13 residues. Germline loops: CDR1 SEHNR, CDR2 FQNEAQ (reference sequence). The CDR3 nucleotides are TGTGCCAGCAGCCGACAGGGCGCCGGGGAGCTGTTTTTT. Protein product: CASSRQGAGELFF.

This clonotype was detected only a few times. The chain uses TRBV28 and TRBJ1-5; D is ambiguous. Deletions cut 4 bases from V and 10 bases from J, with 8 bases between. The germline V gene has CDR1 MDHEN and CDR2 SYDVKM. This CDR3 region has 11 residues. The chain's CDR3 is CASSSDTPQHF. CDR3 nucleotides: TGTGCCAGCAGTTCCGACACTCCCCAGCATTTT.

This clonotype showed up many times. The gene calls are TRBV7-3 and TRBJ2-1, with 9 positions matching TRBD2. The CDR3 loop spans 17 amino acids. CDR1 and CDR2 (germline): SGHTA, FQGTGA. V lost 5 bases and J lost 0; bases outside the gene matches: 8. The CDR3 nucleotides are TGTGCCAGCAGCCCACAAGCGGGAGGAGGCTCCTACAATGAGCAGTTCTTC. Its translation: CASSPQAGGGSYNEQFF.

The rearrangement links TRBV29-1 to TRBJ2-7, with D perhaps assigned TRBD1 or TRBD2 (5 bases each). There are 14 residues in the CDR3. The germline V gene has CDR1 SQVTM and CDR2 ANQGSEA. Trimming left V 5 bases short and J 2 bases short, with 16 bases between. CDR3 in amino acids: CSVIFREGTYEQYF. The CDR3 nucleotides read TGCAGCGTTATCTTCAGAGAGGGGACCTACGAGCAGTACTTC.